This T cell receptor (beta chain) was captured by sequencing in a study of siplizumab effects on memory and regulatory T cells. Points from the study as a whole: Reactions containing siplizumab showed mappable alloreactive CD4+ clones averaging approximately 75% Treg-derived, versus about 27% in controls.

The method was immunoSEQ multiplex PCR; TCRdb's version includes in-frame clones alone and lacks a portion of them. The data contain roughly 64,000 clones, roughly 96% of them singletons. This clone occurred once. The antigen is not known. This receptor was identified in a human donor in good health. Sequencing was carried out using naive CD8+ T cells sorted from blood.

Written as DNA, the CDR3 is TGTGCCAGCAGTTCCCAACTAGCACAAGAGACCCAGTACTTC. Amino acids: CASSSQLAQETQYF. The rearrangement joins TRBV28 to TRBJ2-5, with a weak D call TRBD2 (6 bases). V lost 4 bases to trimming and J lost 2 bases, with 11 bases between them. Germline values: CDR1 MDHEN, CDR2 SYDVKM. The CDR3 runs to 14 residues.